The 31 T cell receptor beta chains below come from one sample, sequenced in a study of patients and donors after allogeneic stem cell transplantation (dated by TCRdb to 2020 to 2021). To prepare the library, RT-PCR was applied. These reads were obtained on a NextSeq 550. TCRdb itself trimmed the public reads at Q25 with fastp, ran MiXCR and retained productive beta chains. Entries are consolidated by CDR3 protein sequence, retaining the most common genes and DNA. Recorded for this sample are 200,000 to 250,000 distinct CDR3 sequences; less than 15% of them occurred a single time. Together, the top ten hold roughly 11% of the sample. Sequenced: blood, either unsorted or a sorted T cell fraction (not recorded which). The receptors come from a human donor who was either an allogeneic HSCT recipient or a stem cell or donor lymphocyte infusion donor (not recorded which). It is not recorded whose cells these are; they may come from a transplant donor.

The rearrangement joins TRBV3-1 to TRBJ1-2; possibly TRBD1 for D (5 bases). V was clipped by 10 bases and J by 8 bases, with 20 bases between them. CDR3 length: 13 residues. The germline CDR1 and CDR2 sequences are LGHDT and YNNKEL (reference sequence). The CDR3, as DNA: TGTGCCACCACAACTGGGGGGAAGAAGGGCTACACCTTC. Its translation: CATTTGGKKGYTF. Drawing the rest from reference TRBV3-1 and TRBJ1-2, the complete variable domain is DTAVSQTPKYLVTQMGNDKSIKCEQNLGHDTMYWYKQDSKKFLKIMFSYNNKELIINETVPNRFSPKSPDKAHLNLHINSLELGDSAVYFCATTTGGKKGYTFGSGTRLTVV.

The chain couples TRBV4-1 to TRBJ2-3; 7 nucleotides align to TRBD2. Germline CDR1 and CDR2: MGHRA and YSYEKL. The length of the CDR3 is 17 residues. Germline trimming cut 0 bases from V and 1 base from J; bases unmatched to any gene: 7. CDR3 in amino acids: CASSQESRGVGTDTQYF. CDR3 nucleotides: TGCGCCAGCAGCCAAGAATCCCGGGGGGTGGGCACAGATACGCAGTATTTT.

The rearrangement uses TRBV9 and TRBJ1-2; no reliable D call. V was clipped by 0 bases and J by 4 bases, with 13 bases between them. The CDR3 loop spans 15 amino acids. The germline gives CDR1 SGDLS, CDR2 YYNGEE. CDR3 in DNA: TGTGCCAGCAGCGTAGTAAGTGACACCCTCTATGGCTACACCTTC. Translated, it gives CASSVVSDTLYGYTF.

The chain links TRBV29-1 to TRBJ1-1; a possible D gene is TRBD1 (5 bases). Trimming cost V 4 bases and J 6 bases, with 12 bases left between them. Germline values: CDR1 SQVTM, CDR2 ANQGSEA. This CDR3 is 12 amino acids long. The CDR3 nucleotides are TGCAGCGTTGTTTTGGGGCCCCCTGAAGCTTTCTTT. Protein: CSVVLGPPEAFF. Together with reference TRBV29-1 and TRBJ1-1, the CDR3 gives the full variable domain: SAVISQKPSRDICQRGTSLTIQCQVDSQVTMMFWYRQQPGQSLTLIATANQGSEATYESGFVIDKFPISRPNLTFSTLTVSNMSPEDSSIYLCSVVLGPPEAFFGQGTRLTVV.

This clonotype showed up many times. The V gene is TRBV5-1, the J gene TRBJ1-1, with D perhaps matching TRBD1 (6 bases). Germline-derived CDR1 and CDR2 are SGHRS and YFSETQ. This CDR3 contains 15 residues. The V end lost 4 bases, the J end lost 1 base, and 14 bases lay between the germline ends. The CDR3 DNA reads as TGCGCCAGCAGCGCCCAAGGGGGGAAGAACACTGAAGCTTTCTTT. Protein: CASSAQGGKNTEAFF.

This clonotype was counted only a few times. The CDR3 nucleotides read TGCAGCGTGGTAGCGGGAGCGGCAGATACGCAGTATTTT. This codes for CSVVAGAADTQYF. The chain is built from TRBV29-1 and TRBJ2-3; 9 bases fit TRBD2. Germline loops: CDR1 SQVTM, CDR2 ANQGSEA. This CDR3 spans 13 amino acids. V lost 6 bases to trimming and J lost 4 bases; unmatched junction nucleotides: 5.

The chain couples TRBV7-2 to TRBJ1-5; no clear D gene. The CDR3 consists of 15 residues. V lost 5 bases to trimming and J lost 10 bases, with 21 bases between them. CDR1 and CDR2 from the germline V gene are SGHTA and FQGNSA. The CDR3 nucleotides read TGTGCCAGCAGCCAACGGGCCATCCAATCAGCCCCCCAGCATTTT. Protein product: CASSQRAIQSAPQHF.

The chain carries TRBV10-3 and TRBJ1-2, with a tentative D call TRBD1 (6 bases). Germline V gene lookup returns CDR1 ENHRY and CDR2 SYGVKD. Deletions cut 6 bases from V and 4 bases from J, with 15 bases between. The CDR3 sequence is 14 residues long. The CDR3 region is CAIRRDTRVYGYTF. Written as DNA, the CDR3 is TGTGCCATCAGGCGGGACACCAGAGTCTATGGCTACACCTTC.

The rearrangement joins TRBV7-2 to TRBJ1-3, with 9 nucleotides matching TRBD1. CDR3 length: 16 amino acids. CDR1 is SGHTA, CDR2 FQGNSA, per germline. The V and J ends lost 2 bases and 4 bases, in that order; junction bases with no gene match: 6. This CDR3 is CASSLQQGARGNTIYF. CDR3 sequence (DNA): TGTGCCAGCAGCTTACAACAGGGGGCGCGAGGAAACACCATATATTTT.

In the case of this clonotype: This may stem from a read error, because a much larger clone lies one nucleotide away. The rearrangement uses TRBV19 and TRBJ1-6; 10 nucleotides line up with TRBD1. CDR3 length: 15 amino acids. CDR1 and CDR2 from the germline V gene are LNHDA and SQIVND (reference sequence). The CDR3 here is CAGRSPGQGWSPLHF. The CDR3 DNA sequence: TGTGCCGGTAGAAGTCCGGGACAGGGGTGGTCACCCCTCCACTTT.

There are many counts of this clonotype. The rearrangement joins TRBV5-1 to TRBJ2-1, with 9 nucleotides matching TRBD1. CDR1 SGHRS and CDR2 YFSETQ come from the germline V gene. V lost 4 bases and J lost 6; bases outside the gene matches: 5. This CDR3 comprises 14 residues. CDR3 nucleotides: TGCGCCAGCAGCCCGTGGGGACAGGGCAATGAGCAGTTCTTC. It yields the protein CASSPWGQGNEQFF.

This clonotype came up a few times. The gene calls are TRBV5-1 and TRBJ2-7; D is tentatively TRBD1 or TRBD2 (5 bases each). CDR1 SGHRS and CDR2 YFSETQ come from the germline V gene. The CDR3 has 14 amino acids. V lost 4 bases and J 0 bases, leaving 11 bases between the germline ends. The CDR3 DNA sequence: TGCGCCAGCAGCGGGGCGGGTAGCTCCTACGAGCAGTACTTC. As protein: CASSGAGSSYEQYF.

This clonotype was seen many times. The V gene is TRBV5-6, the J gene TRBJ2-1, with 11 bases identical to TRBD2. Trimming at V came to 4 bases and at J to 9 bases, leaving 12 bases not matched to a gene. Looked up from germline, CDR1 is SGHDT and CDR2 is YYEEEE. The CDR3 spans 16 residues. The CDR3 here is CASSMTLAGGIREQFF. The CDR3 region has the DNA TGTGCCAGCAGCATGACCCTAGCGGGAGGAATCCGTGAGCAGTTCTTC.

Many counts were recorded for this clonotype. The rearrangement links TRBV9 to TRBJ1-1, with D unresolved. The V gene's germline CDR1 is SGDLS and CDR2 YYNGEE. The CDR3 consists of 13 residues. V was cut by 2 bases and J by 3 bases, with 8 bases left in between. In nucleotides, the CDR3 is TGTGCCAGCAGCGTCGGGGTTGACACTGAAGCTTTCTTT. It codes for CASSVGVDTEAFF.

This clonotype was seen a few times. The chain is built from TRBV9 and TRBJ2-1, with D unresolved. Germline CDR1 reads SGDLS; CDR2 reads YYNGEE. V gave up 0 bases and J gave up 12 bases, with 10 bases separating them. The CDR3 is 12 amino acids. The CDR3 DNA reads TGTGCCAGCAGCGTAGGTACCGCCGGGCAGTTCTTC. Its translation is CASSVGTAGQFF.

The rearrangement joins TRBV2 to TRBJ2-7; 7 bases fit TRBD2. V trimming: 0 bases; J trimming: 3 bases; junction bases outside the gene matches: 8. The CDR3 is 16 residues long. CDR1 and CDR2 (germline): SNHLY, FYNNEI. CDR3: CASSEAPGEGGYEQYF. The CDR3 region has the DNA TGTGCCAGCAGTGAAGCGCCCGGGGAGGGCGGCTACGAGCAGTACTTC.

The sample holds a few counts of this clonotype. The chain couples TRBV5-1 to TRBJ1-6, with no clear D. The V end lost 5 bases, the J end lost 10 bases, and 19 bases lay between the germline ends. CDR3 size: 15 residues. Germline-derived CDR1 and CDR2 are SGHRS and YFSETQ. CDR3 coding DNA: TGCGCCAGCAGAACTACCGGGCCACGAAGCTCACCCCTCCACTTT. It specifies CASRTTGPRSSPLHF. The full variable domain, with the rest looked up from reference TRBV5-1 and TRBJ1-6, is KAGVTQTPRYLIKTRGQQVTLSCSPISGHRSVSWYQQTPGQGLQFLFEYFSETQRNKGNFPGRFSGRQFSNSRSEMNVSTLELGDSALYLCASRTTGPRSSPLHFGNGTRLTVT.

This clonotype was recorded a few times. The CDR3 DNA follows: TGTGCCAGCAGCTTCCAGACAGGGAATGGCTACACCTTC. Residues: CASSFQTGNGYTF. The rearrangement uses TRBV5-5 and TRBJ1-2; 7 positions agree with TRBD1. The germline gives CDR1 SGHKS, CDR2 YYEKEE (reference sequence). The trim removed 2 bases at V and 6 bases at J, leaving 4 bases unmatched. The CDR3 runs 13 residues. Supplemented by reference TRBV5-5 and TRBJ1-2, the full variable domain reads DAGVTQSPTHLIKTRGQQVTLRCSPISGHKSVSWYQQVLGQGPQFIFQYYEKEERGRGNFPDRFSARQFPNYSSELNVNALLLGDSALYLCASSFQTGNGYTFGSGTRLTVV.

The genes are TRBV5-1 and TRBJ2-3; D remains unclear. V lost 0 bases and J lost 2, with 7 bases in between. Germline CDR1 SGHRS, CDR2 YFSETQ. The CDR3 covers 14 residues. The chain's CDR3 is CASSLDYSTDTQYF. The CDR3 DNA is TGCGCCAGCAGCTTGGATTACTCCACAGATACGCAGTATTTT. Based on the CDR3 plus reference TRBV5-1 and TRBJ2-3, the full variable domain is KAGVTQTPRYLIKTRGQQVTLSCSPISGHRSVSWYQQTPGQGLQFLFEYFSETQRNKGNFPGRFSGRQFSNSRSEMNVSTLELGDSALYLCASSLDYSTDTQYFGPGTRLTVL.

This clonotype showed up many times. The CDR3 nucleotides are TGTGCCAGCAAGCGGGAACTTACCGGGTTCTTC. Protein: CASKRELTGFF. The rearrangement joins TRBV2 to TRBJ2-1; 7 positions match TRBD2. The germline gives CDR1 SNHLY, CDR2 FYNNEI. The CDR3 spans 11 residues. V was pared by 7 bases and J by 15 bases, with 9 bases of the junction left unmatched.

This clonotype was detected many times. This chain joins TRBV18 and TRBJ2-7; D uncertain. The CDR3 consists of 14 residues. Germline CDR1 KGHSH, CDR2 LQKENI. The germline V and J ends were trimmed by 6 bases and 0 bases, with 12 bases remaining between them. CDR3 DNA: TGTGCCAGCTCCCCGGAGTCGAGCTCCTACGAGCAGTACTTC. This codes for CASSPESSSYEQYF.

The chain links TRBV28 to TRBJ2-4; D is unclear. Trimming cost V 3 bases and J 0 bases, with 6 bases left between them. The V gene's germline CDR1 is MDHEN and CDR2 SYDVKM. The CDR3 has 14 amino acids. The CDR3 sequence is CASSFVIAKNIQYF. CDR3 bases: TGTGCCAGCAGTTTTGTTATAGCCAAAAACATTCAGTACTTC.

The gene calls are TRBV12-3 or TRBV12-4 and TRBJ2-7; tentatively, D is TRBD2 (6 bases). The V gene lost 4 bases and the J gene lost 6 bases, with 7 bases spanning the gap. The length of the CDR3 is 11 residues. CDR3 nucleotide sequence: TGTGCCAGCAGTTGGGGAGGCGAGCAGTACTTC. It codes for CASSWGGEQYF.

V is TRBV5-1 and J is TRBJ2-6, with D possibly being TRBD1 or TRBD2 (5 bases each). This CDR3 is 17 amino acids long. Germline lookup yields CDR1 SGHRS and CDR2 YFSETQ. V gave up 7 bases and J gave up 1 base, with 18 bases separating them. CDR3 amino acids: CASSREGVGSGANVLTF. CDR3 nucleotide sequence: TGCGCCAGCTCGAGGGAAGGGGTAGGTTCTGGGGCCAACGTCCTGACTTTC.

This clonotype was detected only a few times. The DNA for the CDR3 is TGCGCCAGCAGCCAGACTAGCGGTGCCGGGAACGCAGATACGCAGTATTTT. It specifies CASSQTSGAGNADTQYF. The V call is TRBV5-1, the J call TRBJ2-3, with TRBD2 matching 9 bases. CDR3 length equals 17 residues. V was clipped by 4 bases and J by 4 bases; unmatched bases: 13. Germline assignment: CDR1 SGHRS and CDR2 YFSETQ.

The V gene is TRBV7-2, the J gene TRBJ2-7; 9 bases agree with TRBD1. The V gene end was trimmed by 4 bases and the J gene end by 3 bases; junction bases not matched to a gene: 7. The germline gives CDR1 SGHTA, CDR2 FQGNSA. CDR3 length equals 15 residues. CDR3 coding DNA: TGTGCCAGCAGCTATTCCGGGACAGGGATCTACGAGCAGTACTTC. This translates into CASSYSGTGIYEQYF.

This clonotype showed up just a few times. The rearrangement uses TRBV20-1 and TRBJ1-1; no clear D. CDR1 DFQATT and CDR2 SNEGSKA come from the germline V gene (reference sequence). Between the trimmed V and J ends, which lost 3 bases and 0 bases, there was a span of 14 bases. The CDR3 is 15 amino acids. This chain's CDR3 is CSARSGHTLNTEAFF. For the CDR3, the DNA is TGCAGTGCTAGGTCCGGGCACACCCTGAACACTGAAGCTTTCTTT.

J is TRBJ2-1 and V is TRBV15, with TRBD2 as a possible D gene (6 bases). Trimming left V 5 bases short and J 8 bases short, with 25 bases between. Germline lookup yields CDR1 LNHNV and CDR2 YYDKDF (reference sequence). The CDR3 is 17 amino acids. DNA of the CDR3: TGTGCCACCAGCCCCCCGGGGGTAGCGGCCCAGCTGTATGAGCAGTTCTTC. This sequence encodes CATSPPGVAAQLYEQFF.

The J gene is TRBJ1-3, the V gene TRBV5-1; D possibly corresponds to TRBD1 (5 bases). Germline CDR1 SGHRS, CDR2 YFSETQ. The CDR3 is 14 residues long. V was shortened by 3 bases and J by 0 bases, with 7 bases between the two germline ends. CDR3: CASSWDGSGNTIYF. CDR3 DNA sequence: TGCGCCAGCAGCTGGGACGGCTCTGGAAACACCATATATTTT.

This clonotype has just a few counts. This chain joins TRBV20-1 and TRBJ1-4; 7 nucleotides line up with TRBD1. After removal of 5 bases from V and 6 bases from J, the junction contained 12 bases not matched to a gene. This CDR3 contains 15 residues. CDR1 and CDR2 (germline): DFQATT, SNEGSKA (reference sequence). The CDR3 loop reads CSAAEQGTTDEKLFF. The CDR3 DNA sequence: TGCAGTGCTGCCGAACAGGGGACGACGGATGAAAAACTGTTTTTT.

This clonotype was seen many times. The gene calls are TRBV7-8 and TRBJ2-3, with 12 positions matching TRBD2. V lost 1 base, J lost 7 bases, and 3 bases stayed unmatched. The germline V gene encodes CDR1 SGHVS and CDR2 FQNEAQ. The CDR3 is 15 residues long. The CDR3 here is CASSLETSGSHTQYF. The CDR3 DNA sequence: TGTGCCAGCAGCTTAGAGACTAGCGGGAGTCATACGCAGTATTTT.